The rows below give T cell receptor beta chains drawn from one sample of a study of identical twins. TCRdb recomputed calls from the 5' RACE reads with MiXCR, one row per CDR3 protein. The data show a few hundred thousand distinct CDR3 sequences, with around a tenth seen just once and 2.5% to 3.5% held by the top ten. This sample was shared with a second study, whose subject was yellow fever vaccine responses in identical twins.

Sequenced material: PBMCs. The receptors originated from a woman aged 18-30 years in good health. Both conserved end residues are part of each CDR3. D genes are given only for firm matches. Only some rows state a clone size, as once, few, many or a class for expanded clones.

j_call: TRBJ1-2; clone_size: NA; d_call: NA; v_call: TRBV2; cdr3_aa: CASSEGLWTPANYGYTF; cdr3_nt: TGTGCCAGCAGTGAGGGGTTATGGACACCCGCTAACTATGGCTACACCTTC
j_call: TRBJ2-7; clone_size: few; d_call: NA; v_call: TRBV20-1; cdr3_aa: CSAREKRRQYF; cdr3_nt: TGCAGTGCTAGAGAAAAACGTCGGCAGTACTTC
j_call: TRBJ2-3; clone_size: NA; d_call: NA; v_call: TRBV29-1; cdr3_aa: CSVRGQEGTDTQYF; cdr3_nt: TGCAGCGTTCGAGGACAGGAGGGGACAGATACGCAGTATTTT
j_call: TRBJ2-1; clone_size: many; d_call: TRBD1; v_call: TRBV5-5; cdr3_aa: CASSSTDRGGYNEQFF; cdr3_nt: TGTGCCAGCAGCTCGACGGACAGGGGAGGCTACAATGAGCAGTTCTTC
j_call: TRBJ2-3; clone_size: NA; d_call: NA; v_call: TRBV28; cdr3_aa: CASSSTVSTDTQYF; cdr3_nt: TGTGCCAGCAGTTCGACGGTTTCCACAGATACGCAGTATTTT
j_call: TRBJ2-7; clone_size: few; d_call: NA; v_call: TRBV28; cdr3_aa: CASSLQGRVSPRYF; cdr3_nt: TGTGCCAGCAGTTTACAGGGCCGCGTCTCCCCTCGGTACTTC
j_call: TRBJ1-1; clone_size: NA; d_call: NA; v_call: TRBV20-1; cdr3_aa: CSALPLQGMNTEAFF; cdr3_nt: TGCAGTGCCCTACCCCTACAGGGAATGAACACTGAAGCTTTCTTT
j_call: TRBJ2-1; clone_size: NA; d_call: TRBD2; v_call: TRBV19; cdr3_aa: CASSIAGGESSLYNEQFF; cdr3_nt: TGTGCCAGTAGTATAGCGGGGGGAGAATCCAGTCTCTACAATGAGCAGTTCTTC
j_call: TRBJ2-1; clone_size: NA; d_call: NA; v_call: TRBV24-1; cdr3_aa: CATSERATSSHEQFF; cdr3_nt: TGTGCCACCAGTGAGCGTGCTACTAGTTCGCATGAGCAGTTCTTC
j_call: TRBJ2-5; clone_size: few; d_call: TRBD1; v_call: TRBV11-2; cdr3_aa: CASSLVDRVETQYF; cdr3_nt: TGTGCCAGCAGTTTGGTGGACAGGGTGGAGACCCAGTACTTC
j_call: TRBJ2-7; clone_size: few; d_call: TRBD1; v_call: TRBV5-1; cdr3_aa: CASSSRTGNDEQYF; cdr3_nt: TGCGCCAGCAGCTCGCGGACAGGGAACGACGAGCAGTACTTC
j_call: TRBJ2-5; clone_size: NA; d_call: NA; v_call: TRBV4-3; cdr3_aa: CASSQERAGKETQYF; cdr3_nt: TGCGCCAGCAGCCAAGAAAGGGCAGGGAAGGAGACCCAGTACTTC
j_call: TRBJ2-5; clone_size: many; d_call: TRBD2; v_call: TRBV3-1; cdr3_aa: CASLLAGGFQETQYF; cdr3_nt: TGTGCCAGCCTACTAGCGGGGGGTTTCCAAGAGACCCAGTACTTC
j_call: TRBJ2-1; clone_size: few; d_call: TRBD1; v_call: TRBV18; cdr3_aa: CASSRPGTGERNEQFF; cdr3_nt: TGTGCCAGCTCAAGACCCGGGACAGGGGAAAGAAATGAGCAGTTCTTC
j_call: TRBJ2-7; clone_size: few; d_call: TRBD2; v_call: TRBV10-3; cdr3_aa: CAISESLAGRYYEQYF; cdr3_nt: TGTGCCATCAGTGAGAGTTTAGCGGGAAGATACTACGAGCAGTACTTC
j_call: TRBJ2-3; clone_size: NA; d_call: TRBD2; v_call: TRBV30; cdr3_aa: CAWGSGGGTDTQYF; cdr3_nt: TGTGCCTGGGGAAGCGGGGGAGGCACAGATACGCAGTATTTT
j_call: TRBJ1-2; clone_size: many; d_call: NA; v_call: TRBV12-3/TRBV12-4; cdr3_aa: CASKLRVGGYTF; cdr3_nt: TGTGCCAGCAAACTAAGGGTGGGTGGCTACACCTTC
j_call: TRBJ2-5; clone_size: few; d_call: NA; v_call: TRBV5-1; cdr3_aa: CASSKQADLETQYF; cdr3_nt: TGCGCCAGCAGCAAACAGGCTGACCTGGAGACCCAGTACTTC
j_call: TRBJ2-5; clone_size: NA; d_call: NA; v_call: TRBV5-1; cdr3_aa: CASGQPLETQYF; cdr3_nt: TGCGCCAGCGGACAGCCATTAGAGACCCAGTACTTC
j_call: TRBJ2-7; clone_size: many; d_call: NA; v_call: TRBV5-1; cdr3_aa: CASSPDGSQFYEQYF; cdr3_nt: TGCGCCAGCAGCCCCGATGGGTCGCAGTTCTACGAGCAGTACTTC
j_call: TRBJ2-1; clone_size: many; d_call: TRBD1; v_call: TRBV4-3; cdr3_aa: CASSQEGTANNEQFF; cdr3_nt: TGCGCCAGCAGCCAAGAAGGGACAGCTAACAATGAGCAGTTCTTC
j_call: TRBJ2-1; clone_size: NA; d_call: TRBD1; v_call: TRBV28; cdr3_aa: CASSLSGQGTNEQFF; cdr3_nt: TGTGCCAGCAGTTTATCGGGACAGGGGACCAATGAGCAGTTCTTC
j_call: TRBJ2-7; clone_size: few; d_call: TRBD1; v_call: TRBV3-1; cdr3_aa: CASSQDGQGAYEQYF; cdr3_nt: TGTGCCAGCAGCCAAGATGGACAGGGGGCCTACGAGCAGTACTTC
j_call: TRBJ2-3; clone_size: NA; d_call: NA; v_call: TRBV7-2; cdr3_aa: CASSSRSGTDTQYF; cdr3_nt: TGTGCCAGCAGCTCCAGAAGCGGCACAGATACGCAGTATTTT
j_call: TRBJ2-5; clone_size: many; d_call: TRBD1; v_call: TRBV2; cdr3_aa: CASVDSGQIEETQYF; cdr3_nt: TGTGCCAGCGTCGACTCGGGACAGATAGAAGAGACCCAGTACTTC
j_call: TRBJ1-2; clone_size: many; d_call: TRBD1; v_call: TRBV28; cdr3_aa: CASSVQGAGYTF; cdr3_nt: TGTGCCAGCAGTGTACAGGGGGCTGGCTACACCTTC
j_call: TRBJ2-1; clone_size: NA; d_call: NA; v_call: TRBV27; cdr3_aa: CASSFPGTLNEQFF; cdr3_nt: TGTGCCAGCAGTTTCCCCGGGACACTCAATGAGCAGTTCTTC
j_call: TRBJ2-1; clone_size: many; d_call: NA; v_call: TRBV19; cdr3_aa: CASGQVPYNEQFF; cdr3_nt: TGTGCCAGTGGTCAGGTCCCCTACAATGAGCAGTTCTTC
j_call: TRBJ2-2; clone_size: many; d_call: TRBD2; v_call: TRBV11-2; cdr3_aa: CASSLVSGSYTGELFF; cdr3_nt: TGTGCCAGCAGCTTAGTTAGCGGGAGCTACACCGGGGAGCTGTTTTTT
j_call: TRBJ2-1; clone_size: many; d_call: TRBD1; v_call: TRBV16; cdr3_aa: CASSDRASYNEQFF; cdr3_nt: TGTGCCAGCAGCGACAGGGCCTCCTACAATGAGCAGTTCTTC
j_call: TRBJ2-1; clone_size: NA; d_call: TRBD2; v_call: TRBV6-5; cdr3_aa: CASSYSWEGSYNEQFF; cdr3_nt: TGTGCCAGCAGTTACTCATGGGAGGGCTCCTACAATGAGCAGTTCTTC
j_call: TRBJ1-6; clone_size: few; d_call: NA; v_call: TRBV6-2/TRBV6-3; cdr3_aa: CASPWSCDPSPLHF; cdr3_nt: TGTGCCAGCCCCTGGTCCTGCGACCCTTCACCCCTCCACTTT
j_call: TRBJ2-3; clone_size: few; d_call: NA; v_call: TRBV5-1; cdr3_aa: CASSSGQTTDTQYF; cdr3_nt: TGCGCCAGCAGCTCTGGACAGACTACAGATACGCAGTATTTT
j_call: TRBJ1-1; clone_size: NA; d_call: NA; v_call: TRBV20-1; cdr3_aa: CSALAYRSTEAFF; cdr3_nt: TGCAGTGCTCTTGCCTACAGGAGCACTGAAGCTTTCTTT
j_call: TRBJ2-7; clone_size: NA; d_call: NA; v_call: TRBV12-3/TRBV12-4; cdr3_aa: CASSLQGGHRIDEQYF; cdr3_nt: TGTGCCAGCAGCCTCCAAGGGGGGCATCGGATCGACGAGCAGTACTTC
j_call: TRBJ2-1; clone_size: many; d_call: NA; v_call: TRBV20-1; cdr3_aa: CSARDPGGKRGPDNEQFF; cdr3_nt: TGCAGTGCTAGAGATCCAGGGGGGAAGCGGGGGCCTGACAATGAGCAGTTCTTC
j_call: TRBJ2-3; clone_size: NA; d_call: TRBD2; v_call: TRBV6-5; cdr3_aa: CASSYGLAGGTDTQYF; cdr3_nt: TGTGCCAGCAGTTACGGACTAGCCGGGGGCACAGATACGCAGTATTTT
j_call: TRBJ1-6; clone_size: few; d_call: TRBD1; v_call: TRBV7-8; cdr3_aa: CASSSQGAHSPLHF; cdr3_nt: TGTGCCAGCAGCTCACAGGGGGCTCATTCACCCCTCCACTTT
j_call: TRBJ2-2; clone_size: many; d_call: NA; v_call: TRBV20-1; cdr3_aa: CSARSARAGFGGELFF; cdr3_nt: TGCAGTGCTAGGAGCGCCCGGGCAGGGTTTGGGGGGGAGCTGTTTTTT
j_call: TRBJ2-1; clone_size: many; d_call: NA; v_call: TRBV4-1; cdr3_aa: CASSQESSYNEQFF; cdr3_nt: TGCGCCAGCAGCCAGGAGAGCTCCTACAATGAGCAGTTCTTC
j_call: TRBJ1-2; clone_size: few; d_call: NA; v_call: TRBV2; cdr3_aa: CASSSPPNYGYTF; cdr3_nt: TGTGCCAGCAGTTCTCCTCCAAACTATGGCTACACCTTC
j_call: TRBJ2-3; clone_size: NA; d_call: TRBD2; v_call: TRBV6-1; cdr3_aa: CASSPTSGRGSDTQYF; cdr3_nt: TGTGCCAGCAGTCCGACTAGCGGGAGAGGGTCAGATACGCAGTATTTT
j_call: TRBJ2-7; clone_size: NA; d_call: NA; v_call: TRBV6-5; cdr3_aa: CASSYSPGEQYF; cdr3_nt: TGTGCCAGCAGTTACTCTCCGGGAGAGCAGTACTTC
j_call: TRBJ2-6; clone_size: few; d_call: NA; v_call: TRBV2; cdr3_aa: CASCPTWGGANVLTF; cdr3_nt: TGTGCCAGCTGCCCCACGTGGGGTGGGGCCAACGTCCTGACTTTC
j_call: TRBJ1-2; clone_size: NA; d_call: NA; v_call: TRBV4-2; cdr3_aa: CASSPQSHSDYGYTF; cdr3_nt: TGTGCCAGCAGCCCCCAAAGCCACAGTGACTATGGCTACACCTTC
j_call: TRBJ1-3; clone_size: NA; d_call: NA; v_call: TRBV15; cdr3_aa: CATSRDSRTSTIYF; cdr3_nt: TGTGCCACCAGCAGAGATTCTCGTACTAGCACCATATATTTT
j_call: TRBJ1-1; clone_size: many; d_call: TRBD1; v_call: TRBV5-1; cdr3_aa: CASSRQGSGEAFF; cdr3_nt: TGCGCCAGCAGCCGACAGGGGAGCGGGGAAGCTTTCTTT
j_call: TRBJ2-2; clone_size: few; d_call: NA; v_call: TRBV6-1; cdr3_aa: CVSARAVSGELFF; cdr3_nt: TGTGTCTCGGCAAGGGCAGTCTCCGGGGAGCTGTTTTTT
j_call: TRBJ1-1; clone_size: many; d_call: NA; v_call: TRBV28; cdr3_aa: CASSSPVNTEAFF; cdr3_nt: TGTGCCAGCAGCTCCCCGGTGAACACTGAAGCTTTCTTT
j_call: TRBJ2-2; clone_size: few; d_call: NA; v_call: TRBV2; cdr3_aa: CASSEALVAAGELFF; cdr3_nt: TGTGCCAGCAGTGAAGCTTTGGTCGCCGCCGGGGAGCTGTTTTTT
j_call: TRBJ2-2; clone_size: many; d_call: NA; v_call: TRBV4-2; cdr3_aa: CASSQKGWDPDTGELFF; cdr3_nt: TGTGCCAGCAGCCAGAAAGGGTGGGACCCGGACACCGGGGAGCTGTTTTTT
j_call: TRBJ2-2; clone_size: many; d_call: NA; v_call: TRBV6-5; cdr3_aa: CASSSRVSTGELFF; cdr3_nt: TGTGCCAGCAGCTCCCGAGTCAGCACCGGGGAGCTGTTTTTT
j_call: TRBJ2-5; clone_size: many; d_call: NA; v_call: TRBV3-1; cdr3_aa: CASSQEGAYLETQYF; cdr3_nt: TGTGCCAGCAGCCAAGAGGGGGCTTATTTGGAGACCCAGTACTTC
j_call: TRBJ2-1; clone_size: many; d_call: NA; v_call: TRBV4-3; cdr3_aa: CASSPNRGGSYNEQFF; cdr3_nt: TGCGCCAGCAGCCCCAACAGGGGAGGGTCCTACAATGAGCAGTTCTTC
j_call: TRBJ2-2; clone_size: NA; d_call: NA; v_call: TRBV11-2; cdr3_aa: CASSLDGFTGELFF; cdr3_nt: TGTGCCAGCAGCTTAGACGGATTCACCGGGGAGCTGTTTTTT
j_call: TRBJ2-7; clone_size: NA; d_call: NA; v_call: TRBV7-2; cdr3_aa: CASSQGLSSLYEQYF; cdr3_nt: TGTGCCAGCAGCCAGGGACTTAGCTCCCTCTACGAGCAGTACTTC
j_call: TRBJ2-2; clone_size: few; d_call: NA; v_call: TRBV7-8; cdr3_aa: CASSHSNRLTGELFF; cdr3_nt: TGTGCCAGCAGCCATAGTAACAGACTTACCGGGGAGCTGTTTTTT